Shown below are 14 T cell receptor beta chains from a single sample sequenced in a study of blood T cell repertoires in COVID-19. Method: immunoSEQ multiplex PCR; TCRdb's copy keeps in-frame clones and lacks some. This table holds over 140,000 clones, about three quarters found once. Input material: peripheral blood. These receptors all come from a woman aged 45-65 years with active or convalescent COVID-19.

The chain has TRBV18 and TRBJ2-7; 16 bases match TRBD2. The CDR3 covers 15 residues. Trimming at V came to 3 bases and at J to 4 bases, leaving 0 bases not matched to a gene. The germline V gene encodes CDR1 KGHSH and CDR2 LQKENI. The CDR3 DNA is TGTGCCAGCTCACCGGGACTAGCGGGGGGGTACGAGCAGTACTTC. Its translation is CASSPGLAGGYEQYF. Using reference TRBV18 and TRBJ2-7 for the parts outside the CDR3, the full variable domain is NAGVMQNPRHLVRRRGQEARLRCSPMKGHSHVYWYRQLPEEGLKFMVYLQKENIIDESGMPKERFSAEFPKEGPSILRIQQVVRGDSAAYFCASSPGLAGGYEQYFGPGTRLTVT.

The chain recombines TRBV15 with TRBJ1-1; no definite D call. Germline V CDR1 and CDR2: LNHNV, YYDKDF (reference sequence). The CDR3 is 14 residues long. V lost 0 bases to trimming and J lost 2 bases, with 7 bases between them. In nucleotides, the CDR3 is TGTGCCACCAGCAGAGACCCCAGAAACACTGAAGCTTTCTTT. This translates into CATSRDPRNTEAFF.

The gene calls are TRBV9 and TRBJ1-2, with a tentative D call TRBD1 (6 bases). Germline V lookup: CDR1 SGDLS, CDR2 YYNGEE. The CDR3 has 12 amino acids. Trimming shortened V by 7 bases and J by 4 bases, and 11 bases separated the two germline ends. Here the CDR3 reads CASGGAFYGYTF. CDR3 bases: TGTGCCAGCGGGGGGGCTTTCTATGGCTACACCTTC.

DNA of the CDR3: TGCGCCAGCAGCTTGCGCCCCGGACAGGGGGCGAAGAGGGACACCGGGGAGCTGTTTTTT. Translating it yields CASSLRPGQGAKRDTGELFF. This chain connects TRBV5-1 to TRBJ2-2, with 11 bases identical to TRBD1. Germline loops: CDR1 SGHRS, CDR2 YFSETQ. The CDR3 has 20 residues. Trimming removed 1 base from V and 3 bases from J; junction bases left unmatched: 14. Supplemented by reference TRBV5-1 and TRBJ2-2, the full variable domain reads KAGVTQTPRYLIKTRGQQVTLSCSPISGHRSVSWYQQTPGQGLQFLFEYFSETQRNKGNFPGRFSGRQFSNSRSEMNVSTLELGDSALYLCASSLRPGQGAKRDTGELFFGEGSRLTVL.

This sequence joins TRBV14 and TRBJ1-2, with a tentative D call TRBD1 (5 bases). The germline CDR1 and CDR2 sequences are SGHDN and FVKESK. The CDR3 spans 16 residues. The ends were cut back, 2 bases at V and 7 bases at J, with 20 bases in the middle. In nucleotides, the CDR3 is TGTGCCAGCAGCCAAATTGGGGCCCAGGTCGGGAGTGGCTACACCTTC. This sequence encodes CASSQIGAQVGSGYTF.

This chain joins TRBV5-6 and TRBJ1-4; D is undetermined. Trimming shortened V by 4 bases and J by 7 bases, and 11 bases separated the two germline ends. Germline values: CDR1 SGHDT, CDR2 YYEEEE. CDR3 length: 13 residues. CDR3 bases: TGTGCCAGCAGCCCTGGCGGCGGTGAAAAACTGTTTTTT. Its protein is CASSPGGGEKLFF.

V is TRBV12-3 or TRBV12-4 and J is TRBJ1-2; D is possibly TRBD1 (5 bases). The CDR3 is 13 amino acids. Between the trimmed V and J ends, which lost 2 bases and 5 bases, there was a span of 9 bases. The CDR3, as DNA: TGTGCCAGCAGTTTACAGGGATGGTATGGCTACACCTTC. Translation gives CASSLQGWYGYTF.

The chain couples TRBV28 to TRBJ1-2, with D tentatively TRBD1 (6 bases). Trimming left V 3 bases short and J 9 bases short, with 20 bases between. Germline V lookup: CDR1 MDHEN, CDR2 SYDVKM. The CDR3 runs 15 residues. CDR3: CASSFSAAGGSSYTF. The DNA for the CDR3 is TGTGCCAGCAGTTTCAGTGCGGCGGGGGGCAGCAGCTACACCTTC.

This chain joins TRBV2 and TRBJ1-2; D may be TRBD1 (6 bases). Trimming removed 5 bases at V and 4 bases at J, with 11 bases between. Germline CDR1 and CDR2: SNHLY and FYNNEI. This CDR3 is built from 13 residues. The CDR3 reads CASSFTGSYGYTF. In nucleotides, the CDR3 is TGTGCCAGCAGTTTCACAGGGTCCTATGGCTACACCTTC.

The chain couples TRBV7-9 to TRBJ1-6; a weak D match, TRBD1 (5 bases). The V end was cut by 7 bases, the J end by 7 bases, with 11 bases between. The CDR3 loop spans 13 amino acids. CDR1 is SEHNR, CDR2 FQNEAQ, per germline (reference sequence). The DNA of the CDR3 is TGTGCCAGCATTACAGGACCAAATTCACCCCTCCACTTT. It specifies CASITGPNSPLHF.

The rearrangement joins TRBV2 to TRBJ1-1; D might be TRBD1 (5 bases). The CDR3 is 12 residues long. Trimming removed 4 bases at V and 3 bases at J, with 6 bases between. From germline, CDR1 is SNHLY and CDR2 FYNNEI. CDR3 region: CASSGQYTEAFF. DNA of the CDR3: TGTGCCAGCAGTGGACAGTACACTGAAGCTTTCTTT.

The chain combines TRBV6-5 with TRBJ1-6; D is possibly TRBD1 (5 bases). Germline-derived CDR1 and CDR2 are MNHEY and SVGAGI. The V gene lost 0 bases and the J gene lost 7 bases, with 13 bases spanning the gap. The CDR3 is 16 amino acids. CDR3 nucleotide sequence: TGTGCCAGCAGTTACTCGGGTGCAGGGCCCAATTCACCCCTCCACTTT. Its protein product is CASSYSGAGPNSPLHF.

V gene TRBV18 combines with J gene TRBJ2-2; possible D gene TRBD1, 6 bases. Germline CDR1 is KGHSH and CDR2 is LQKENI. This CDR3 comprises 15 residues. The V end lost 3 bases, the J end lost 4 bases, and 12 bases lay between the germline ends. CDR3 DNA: TGTGCCAGCTCACCGAGACAGGCGACCACCGGGGAGCTGTTTTTT. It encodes CASSPRQATTGELFF.

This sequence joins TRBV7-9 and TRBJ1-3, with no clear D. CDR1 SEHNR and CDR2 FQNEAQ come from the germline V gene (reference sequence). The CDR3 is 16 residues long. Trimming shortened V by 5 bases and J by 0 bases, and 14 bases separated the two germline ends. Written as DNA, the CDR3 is TGTGCCAGCAGCCCGTCACTGAGGGTCTCTGGAAACACCATATATTTT. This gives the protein CASSPSLRVSGNTIYF.